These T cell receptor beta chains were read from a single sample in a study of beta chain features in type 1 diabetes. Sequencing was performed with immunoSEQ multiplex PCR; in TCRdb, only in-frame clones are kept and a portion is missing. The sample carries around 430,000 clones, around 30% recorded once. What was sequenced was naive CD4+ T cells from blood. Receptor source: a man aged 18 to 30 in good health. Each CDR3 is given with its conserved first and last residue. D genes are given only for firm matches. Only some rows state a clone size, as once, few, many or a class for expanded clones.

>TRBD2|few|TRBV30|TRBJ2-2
TGTGGCTCGGGGCTAGCGGGAGGGACCGGGGAGCTGTTTTTT
CGSGLAGGTGELFF
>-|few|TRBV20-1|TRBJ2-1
TGCAGTGCTAGAAGAGTAGGTCCGTTCTTC
CSARRVGPFF
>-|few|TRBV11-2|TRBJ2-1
TGTGCCAGCAGCTTAGGGGGAGTCGGTAAGCAGTTCTTC
CASSLGGVGKQFF
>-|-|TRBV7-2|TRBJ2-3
TGTGCCAGCAGCTCCTCTGGGGATACGCAGTATTTT
CASSSSGDTQYF
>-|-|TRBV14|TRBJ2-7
TGTGCCAGCAGCCAAGGAGCATCCTACGAGCAGTACTTC
CASSQGASYEQYF
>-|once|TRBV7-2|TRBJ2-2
TGTGCCAGCAGCTTAGCGCCCCGAGGCACCGGGGAGCTGTTTTTT
CASSLAPRGTGELFF
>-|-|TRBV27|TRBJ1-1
TGTGCCAGCAGTTTAGCCAGGGCCGCTGAAGCTTTCTTT
CASSLARAAEAFF
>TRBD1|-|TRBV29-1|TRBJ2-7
TGCAGCGTAGCCGGGACAGTCTACGAGCAGTACTTC
CSVAGTVYEQYF
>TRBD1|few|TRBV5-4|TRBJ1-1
TGTGCCAGCAGCCAAAGACAGGGTTGGACTGAAGCTTTCTTT
CASSQRQGWTEAFF
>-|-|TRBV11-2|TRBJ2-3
TGTGCCAGCAGCTTAGGCTGGGGTGTGGGAATTACAGATACGCAGTATTTT
CASSLGWGVGITDTQYF
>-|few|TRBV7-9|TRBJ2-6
TGTGCCAGCAGTTCCCTCGGGGCCAACGTCCTGACTTTC
CASSSLGANVLTF
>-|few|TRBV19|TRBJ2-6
TGTGCCAGTAGTATAGTGGCGTCTGGGGCCAACGTCCTGACTTTC
CASSIVASGANVLTF
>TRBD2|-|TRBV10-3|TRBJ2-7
TGTGCCATCGCCGGGACTAGCGTGAACGAGCAGTACTTC
CAIAGTSVNEQYF
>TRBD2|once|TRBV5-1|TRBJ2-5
TGCGCCAGCAGCGCCTTCTGGACTAGGAAGGAATTTGAGACCCAGTACTTC
CASSAFWTRKEFETQYF
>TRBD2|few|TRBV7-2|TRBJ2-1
TGTGCCAGCAGCCCCCCCGCTAGCGGGAGAGGCTATGAGCAGTTCTTC
CASSPPASGRGYEQFF
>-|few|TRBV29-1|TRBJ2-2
TGCAGCGTTGGGGCTACCGGGGAGCTGTTTTTT
CSVGATGELFF
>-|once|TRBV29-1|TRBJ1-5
TGCAGCGTGGGCGAGCTTGATCAGCCCCAGCATTTT
CSVGELDQPQHF
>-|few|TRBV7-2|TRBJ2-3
TGTGCCAGCAGCTTAAGTGTAGATACGCAGTATTTT
CASSLSVDTQYF
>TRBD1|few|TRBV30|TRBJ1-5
TGTGCCTGGAGGCGACAGGGCGGGAATCAGCCCCAGCATTTT
CAWRRQGGNQPQHF
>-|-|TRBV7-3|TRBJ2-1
TGTGCCAGCAGCTTATTGTCAGCGCACAATGAGCAGTTCTTC
CASSLLSAHNEQFF
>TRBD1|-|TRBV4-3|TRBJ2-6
TGCGTCAGCAGCCTAATGGACAGGGCTGGGGCCAACGTCCTGACTTTC
CVSSLMDRAGANVLTF
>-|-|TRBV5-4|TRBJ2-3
TGTGCCAGCAGCTTGGACAGCCGCACAGATACGCAGTATTTT
CASSLDSRTDTQYF
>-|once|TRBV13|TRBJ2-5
TGTGCCAGCAGTAGGGGAAGGCGGGAGACCCAGTACTTC
CASSRGRRETQYF
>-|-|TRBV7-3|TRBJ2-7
TGTGCCAGCAGCTTTGTGCCTGACCCCTCGGGCGAGCAGTACTTC
CASSFVPDPSGEQYF
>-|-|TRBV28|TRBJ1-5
TGTGCCAGCAAGGTTATGAATCAGCCCCAGCATTTT
CASKVMNQPQHF
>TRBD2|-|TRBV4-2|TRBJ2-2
TGTGCCAGCAGCCCCCTAGGGCTAGCGGCGAACACCGGGGAGCTGTTTTTT
CASSPLGLAANTGELFF
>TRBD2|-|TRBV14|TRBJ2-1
TGTGCCAGCAGCCCGGGGACTAGCGGGAGCGGCGAGCAGTTCTTC
CASSPGTSGSGEQFF
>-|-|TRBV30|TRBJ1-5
TGTGCCTGGGATATGGGCTTTGATCAGCCCCAGCATTTT
CAWDMGFDQPQHF
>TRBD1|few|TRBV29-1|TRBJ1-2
TGCAGCGTTAAGTGGACAGGGGATGTCTACACCTTC
CSVKWTGDVYTF
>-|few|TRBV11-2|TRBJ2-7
TGTGCCAGCAGGCACATCGGACAGCCTCCCTACGAGCAGTACTTC
CASRHIGQPPYEQYF
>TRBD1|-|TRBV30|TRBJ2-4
TGTGCCTGGACCATCAACAGGGGGTGGGCCAAAAACATTCAGTACTTC
CAWTINRGWAKNIQYF
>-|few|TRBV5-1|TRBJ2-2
TGCGCCAGCAGCTTGGACGTCACCGGGGAGCTGTTTTTT
CASSLDVTGELFF
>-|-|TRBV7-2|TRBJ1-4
TGTGCCAGCAGCTATTACGGGATCCCGGGCTCCAATGAAAAACTGTTTTTT
CASSYYGIPGSNEKLFF
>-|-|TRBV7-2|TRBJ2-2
TGTGCCAGCAGCAACGCGAACACCGGGGAGCTGTTTTTT
CASSNANTGELFF
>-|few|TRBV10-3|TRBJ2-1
TGTGCCATCAAGAACACCGATGAGCAGTTCTTC
CAIKNTDEQFF
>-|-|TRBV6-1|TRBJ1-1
TGTGCCAGCAGTGAACAGGGGTTGAACACTGAAGCTTTCTTT
CASSEQGLNTEAFF
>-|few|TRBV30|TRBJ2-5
TGTGCCTGGAGTCTCGGCGGGGTAAAGGAGACCCAGTACTTC
CAWSLGGVKETQYF
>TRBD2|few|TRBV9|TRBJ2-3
TGTGCCAGCAGCGTAGTAGCGGGACCGGGGGCGCAGTATTTT
CASSVVAGPGAQYF
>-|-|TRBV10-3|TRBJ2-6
TGTGCCATCAGCCACGAGGGGCCGCGGTCCTCTGGGGCCAACGTCCTGACTTTC
CAISHEGPRSSGANVLTF
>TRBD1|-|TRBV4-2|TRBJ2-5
TGTGCCAGCAGCCCGGACAGGGGAGGAGAGACCCAGTACTTC
CASSPDRGGETQYF
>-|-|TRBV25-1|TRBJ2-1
TGTGCCAGCACCGGGCCGTCCTACAATGAGCAGTTCTTC
CASTGPSYNEQFF
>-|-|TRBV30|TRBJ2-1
TGTGCCTGGAGTGTAGCTTCCAATGAGCAGTTCTTC
CAWSVASNEQFF